This TCR beta chain was retrieved from a study of blood T cell repertoires in COVID-19. Assay used: immunoSEQ multiplex PCR; TCRdb lists only in-frame clones, some missing. This sample yields roughly 70,000 clones, of which 80% to 85% are seen a single time; around 4.1% belongs to the top ten. The CDR3 runs 10 residues. V lost 3 bases and J lost 6, with 5 bases in between. Germline-derived CDR1 and CDR2 are DFQATT and SNEGSKA (reference sequence). The source of this sequence is a woman in her sixties or seventies with acute or convalescent COVID-19. The sample consisted of peripheral blood. The genes are TRBV20-1 and TRBJ1-2; D not certain. The CDR3 DNA sequence: TGCAGTGCTAGCCTAAATGGCTACACCTTC. It specifies CSASLNGYTF.